The present TCR beta chain was sequenced within a study of blood T cell repertoires in COVID-19. Turning to the study itself: The United States, Italy and Spain supplied acute and convalescent COVID-19 samples. Sources were T cells, B-cell-depleted T cells, or PBMCs; the material itself was cDNA or gDNA.

How the authors handled the data: Amplifying reference gene primers gave estimates of nucleated cell counts. The method was immunoSEQ multiplex PCR; TCRdb's version includes in-frame clones alone and lacks a portion of them. V, J and clone size were drawn from that table, and D and trimming were deduced from the DNA. The table lists 40,000 to 50,000 clones, 88% of them singletons. CDR1 and CDR2 from the germline V gene are MNHEY and SVGAGI. This CDR3 is built from 12 residues. Between the trimmed V and J ends, which lost 5 bases and 4 bases, there was a span of 8 bases. The TCR originated in a human donor in a cohort sampled during active COVID-19. This chain joins TRBV6-5 and TRBJ1-1; D not certain. Input material: peripheral blood. CDR3 region: CASSRESTEAFF. The CDR3 DNA follows: TGTGCCAGCAGTCGGGAGAGCACTGAAGCTTTCTTT.